These T cell receptor beta chains were read from a single sample in a study of blood T cell repertoires in COVID-19. This table comes from immunoSEQ multiplex PCR, and its TCRdb copy is limited to in-frame clones, with some not included. There are tens of thousands of clones in the sample; just under 75% occur only once, and roughly 5% lies in the top ten. The specimen was peripheral blood. Source of these receptors: a woman in her sixties or seventies with COVID-19, enrolled during active disease. Each CDR3 is given with its conserved first and last residue. D genes are given only for firm matches. Only part of the rows carry a size: once, few, many, or a class if the clone is expanded.

D gene: .; clone size: .; V gene: TRBV5-1; J gene: TRBJ2-2; CDR3 protein: CASSLSGGTGELFF
D gene: TRBD1; clone size: .; V gene: TRBV4-1; J gene: TRBJ1-5; CDR3 protein: CASSRGQGGGQPQHF
D gene: .; clone size: .; V gene: TRBV21-1; J gene: TRBJ1-2; CDR3 protein: CASSKALGQGAADYGYTF
D gene: TRBD1; clone size: .; V gene: TRBV7-2; J gene: TRBJ1-2; CDR3 protein: CASTPGQSYGYTF
D gene: TRBD2; clone size: .; V gene: TRBV7-3; J gene: TRBJ2-1; CDR3 protein: CASSPWRGKGEQFF
D gene: .; clone size: .; V gene: TRBV19; J gene: TRBJ1-2; CDR3 protein: CASNLAGQLRGYTF
D gene: TRBD2; clone size: once; V gene: TRBV2; J gene: TRBJ2-2; CDR3 protein: CASSVKREGPINTGELFF
D gene: .; clone size: .; V gene: TRBV18; J gene: TRBJ2-1; CDR3 protein: CASSPEAGDNEQFF
D gene: TRBD1; clone size: once; V gene: TRBV24-1; J gene: TRBJ2-2; CDR3 protein: CATSDHRGVEGELFF
D gene: TRBD2; clone size: .; V gene: TRBV6-2/TRBV6-3; J gene: TRBJ2-3; CDR3 protein: CASSYSLAGGTDTQYF
D gene: .; clone size: .; V gene: TRBV19; J gene: TRBJ1-2; CDR3 protein: CASSMVEGLGYGYTF
D gene: TRBD2; clone size: .; V gene: TRBV11-1; J gene: TRBJ2-5; CDR3 protein: CASSLRLAGVLETQYF
D gene: .; clone size: few; V gene: TRBV2; J gene: TRBJ1-2; CDR3 protein: CASSEMMGSNYYGYTF
D gene: .; clone size: .; V gene: TRBV6-5; J gene: TRBJ2-2; CDR3 protein: CASSYSMAGDTGELFF
D gene: TRBD1; clone size: few; V gene: TRBV7-2; J gene: TRBJ1-5; CDR3 protein: CASSRTGGGQPQHF
D gene: TRBD1; clone size: .; V gene: TRBV6-2/TRBV6-3; J gene: TRBJ1-2; CDR3 protein: CASSYPGQGIGGYTF
D gene: .; clone size: once; V gene: TRBV7-3; J gene: TRBJ2-2; CDR3 protein: CASSPLANTGELFF
D gene: .; clone size: .; V gene: TRBV19; J gene: TRBJ2-5; CDR3 protein: CASSGLLMGTQYF
D gene: TRBD1; clone size: few; V gene: TRBV29-1; J gene: TRBJ1-2; CDR3 protein: CSGQETGRPYGYTF
D gene: TRBD2; clone size: .; V gene: TRBV6-5; J gene: TRBJ2-3; CDR3 protein: CASTRLAGGTDTQYF
D gene: .; clone size: .; V gene: TRBV18; J gene: TRBJ2-1; CDR3 protein: CASSRENEQFF
D gene: TRBD1; clone size: .; V gene: TRBV29-1; J gene: TRBJ1-1; CDR3 protein: CSVEGDSNTEAFF
D gene: .; clone size: .; V gene: TRBV3-1/TRBV3-2; J gene: TRBJ1-5; CDR3 protein: CASSRRGYNQPQHF
D gene: .; clone size: .; V gene: TRBV5-6; J gene: TRBJ1-2; CDR3 protein: CASSRGQLLNYGYTF
D gene: TRBD1; clone size: many; V gene: TRBV7-2; J gene: TRBJ1-1; CDR3 protein: CASSPTGDTEAFF
D gene: .; clone size: few; V gene: TRBV19; J gene: TRBJ1-6; CDR3 protein: CASSMQRGGNSPLHF
D gene: .; clone size: .; V gene: TRBV7-9; J gene: TRBJ1-1; CDR3 protein: CASRGPNTEAFF
D gene: .; clone size: .; V gene: TRBV19; J gene: TRBJ2-3; CDR3 protein: CASSIVLTDTQYF
D gene: TRBD1; clone size: .; V gene: TRBV6-5; J gene: TRBJ1-5; CDR3 protein: CASRRGQGSNQPQHF
D gene: TRBD2; clone size: .; V gene: TRBV4-1; J gene: TRBJ2-1; CDR3 protein: CASSQEAGTSGAGGFF
D gene: .; clone size: few; V gene: TRBV7-8; J gene: TRBJ1-1; CDR3 protein: CASSLDTAGTEAFF
D gene: TRBD1; clone size: .; V gene: TRBV9; J gene: TRBJ2-2; CDR3 protein: CASSAPDRDTGELFF
D gene: .; clone size: large; V gene: TRBV27; J gene: TRBJ1-5; CDR3 protein: CAAGPVNQPQHF